The T cell receptor beta chain under discussion was sequenced for a study of T cell repertoires in cytomegalovirus infection. This clonotype was seen a few times. Its antigen is as yet unknown. Overall study findings and caveats: Based on cumulative public TCR beta family frequency, carriers of CMV plus the relevant HLA were identified.

TCRdb itself ran the reads through MiXCR, one entry per CDR3 protein. The profile shows approximately 750,000 distinct CDR3 sequences, less than 40% of them singletons. Looked up from germline, CDR1 is SGHVS and CDR2 is FQNEAQ. The germline V and J ends were trimmed by 7 bases and 6 bases, with 16 bases remaining between them. The CDR3 length is 15 residues. The sequence was obtained from a human donor in good health (CMV status not recorded). Some clones in this sample may be carry-over from other donors' samples. The chain recombines TRBV7-8 with TRBJ1-6; a possible D gene is TRBD1 (5 bases). The sample taken for sequencing was PBMCs. The CDR3 DNA reads as TGTGCCAGCAACCTGAGGGCAGGGAGTAATTCACCCCTCCACTTT. Translating it yields CASNLRAGSNSPLHF.